These 26 T cell receptor beta chains originate from one sample sequenced in a study of beta chain features in type 1 diabetes. Findings and caveats of the study: Type 1 diabetes patients had moderately but significantly shorter TCRB CDR3s in all four CD4+ subsets.

The authors reverse transcribed all of the isolated RNA, so sequencing captured expressed TCRB transcripts. Profiling relied on immunoSEQ multiplex PCR, and the TCRdb table lists in-frame clones only, not all of them. Of about 650,000 clones listed, about an eighth are singletons. Their recognized antigens are unknown. The source material was naive CD4+ T cells from blood. The receptors were gathered from a man between 25 and 39 years old with type 1 diabetes.

J is TRBJ1-1 and V is TRBV19; D unclear. Trimming pared 6 bases from V and 7 bases from J, leaving 15 bases between. This CDR3 region has 13 residues. In germline, CDR1 is LNHDA, CDR2 SQIVND (reference sequence). In DNA form, the CDR3 reads TGTGCCAGTAGATCGACCCCGGGAGATGAAGCTTTCTTT. Protein: CASRSTPGDEAFF.

In this sample, this clone turned up a few times. For the CDR3, the DNA is TGTGCCAGCAGCCCAGGGGACTTAGCAGGCACAGATACGCAGTATTTT. Translation gives CASSPGDLAGTDTQYF. The J gene is TRBJ2-3, the V gene TRBV7-9; D may match TRBD1 or TRBD2 (6 bases each). Germline CDR1 and CDR2: SEHNR and FQNEAQ (reference sequence). The V gene lost 5 bases and the J gene lost 1 base, with 16 bases spanning the gap. CDR3 length equals 16 residues.

This clone was counted between two and nine times. This chain uses TRBV9 with TRBJ2-1; 11 bases agree with TRBD2. Looked up from germline, CDR1 is SGDLS and CDR2 is YYNGEE. CDR3 length equals 17 residues. Trimming took 6 bases from V and 8 from J; bases not matched to a gene: 16. CDR3 nucleotide sequence: TGTGCCAGCAACGGACTCCCACTAGCGGGGGATAGGGATGAGCAGTTCTTC. It yields the protein CASNGLPLAGDRDEQFF.

This sequence joins TRBV28 and TRBJ2-5, with 7 bases lining up with TRBD1. The CDR3 runs to 15 residues. Germline V gene lookup returns CDR1 MDHEN and CDR2 SYDVKM. Unmatched junction bases numbered 12, after V lost 4 bases and J lost 7 bases. The CDR3 DNA reads TGTGCCAGCAGTTCCGGGACAGCTCCTGGCGGGACCCAGTACTTC. Amino acids: CASSSGTAPGGTQYF. Using reference TRBV28 and TRBJ2-5 for the parts outside the CDR3, the full variable domain is DVKVTQSSRYLVKRTGEKVFLECVQDMDHENMFWYRQDPGLGLRLIYFSYDVKMKEKGDIPEGYSVSREKKERFSLILESASTNQTSMYLCASSSGTAPGGTQYFGPGTRLLVL.

V usage is TRBV9 and J usage is TRBJ2-1, with 9 bases aligning to TRBD1. Germline CDR1 reads SGDLS; CDR2 reads YYNGEE. This CDR3 is 17 amino acids long. J gave up 10 bases and V 3 bases, and 17 bases lay outside the gene matches. In DNA form, the CDR3 reads TGTGCCAGCAGCGCAGGGACAGGGTCGACAACATCTAGGGAGCAGTTCTTC. Protein sequence: CASSAGTGSTTSREQFF.

The chain combines TRBV5-1 with TRBJ2-7; 9 bases agree with TRBD1. This CDR3 contains 15 residues. Per germline, CDR1 SGHRS and CDR2 YFSETQ. Trimming removed 4 bases from V and 3 bases from J; junction bases left unmatched: 8. This CDR3 reads CASSPGPGQGYEQYF. DNA for the CDR3: TGCGCCAGCAGCCCGGGGCCGGGACAGGGCTACGAGCAGTACTTC.

This chain links TRBV5-1 with TRBJ2-1; 9 nucleotides align to TRBD2. V shed 3 bases and J 8 bases; nucleotides not matched to a gene: 9. This CDR3 spans 15 amino acids. Per germline, CDR1 SGHRS and CDR2 YFSETQ. The CDR3 loop is CASSWRGGQLDEQFF. As DNA, the CDR3 is TGCGCCAGCAGCTGGCGGGGGGGCCAACTGGATGAGCAGTTCTTC.

This clone was seen more than once but under ten times. The J gene is TRBJ1-4, the V gene TRBV4-3; 7 nucleotides line up with TRBD1. With 0 bases clipped from V and 0 bases from J, the junction kept 7 bases outside the gene matches. Germline V gene data show CDR1 as LGHNA and CDR2 as YSLEER. The CDR3 covers 18 residues. CDR3: CASSQDAGTVATNEKLFF. The DNA of the CDR3 is TGCGCCAGCAGCCAAGACGCCGGGACAGTTGCAACTAATGAAAAACTGTTTTTT.

The table lists this clone with a few counts. The rearrangement uses TRBV14 and TRBJ2-7, with TRBD2 identical over 9 bases. V lost 3 bases to trimming and J lost 5 bases; unmatched junction nucleotides: 8. The CDR3 is 15 amino acids. Germline loops: CDR1 SGHDN, CDR2 FVKESK. CDR3 loop: CASSQGTSWLHEQYF. CDR3 DNA: TGTGCCAGCAGCCAGGGGACTAGCTGGCTCCACGAGCAGTACTTC.

J is TRBJ2-7 and V is TRBV28; 8 positions agree with TRBD1. The CDR3 has 15 residues. V gave up 4 bases and J gave up 3 bases; unmatched junction bases: 8. Germline CDR1 MDHEN, CDR2 SYDVKM. The CDR3: CASSYPGTGRYEQYF. For the CDR3, the DNA is TGTGCCAGCAGTTACCCCGGGACAGGTCGCTACGAGCAGTACTTC.

There are a few counts of this clone. This CDR3 is also generated by other DNA sequences in the sample. CDR3 loop: CASSLDGYEQYF. The CDR3, as DNA: TGCGCCAGCAGCTTGGATGGTTACGAGCAGTACTTC. The chain couples TRBV5-1 to TRBJ2-7; D is uncertain. The CDR3 sequence is 12 residues long. The germline V gene encodes CDR1 SGHRS and CDR2 YFSETQ. The ends were cut back, 0 bases at V and 4 bases at J, with 5 bases in the middle.

The V call is TRBV11-2, the J call TRBJ1-4, with unresolved D. Per the germline V gene, CDR1 is SGHAT and CDR2 is FQNNGV. This CDR3 contains 12 residues. The V end lost 2 bases, the J end lost 8 bases, and 6 bases lay between the germline ends. This chain's CDR3 is CASSLWSEKLFF. CDR3 nucleotides: TGTGCCAGCAGCTTATGGTCCGAAAAACTGTTTTTT. Supplemented by reference TRBV11-2 and TRBJ1-4, the full variable domain reads EAGVAQSPRYKIIEKRQSVAFWCNPISGHATLYWYQQILGQGPKLLIQFQNNGVVDDSQLPKDRFSAERLKGVDSTLKIQPAKLEDSAVYLCASSLWSEKLFFGSGTQLSVL.

The rearrangement links TRBV5-1 to TRBJ1-3; D gene uncertain. Trimming removed 0 bases at V and 4 bases at J, with 8 bases between. Germline V gene lookup returns CDR1 SGHRS and CDR2 YFSETQ. This CDR3 has 14 residues. The CDR3 bases are TGCGCCAGCAGCTTGGGTGGGCTCGGAAACACCATATATTTT. This sequence encodes CASSLGGLGNTIYF.

J is TRBJ2-3 and V is TRBV30, with D tentatively TRBD1 (6 bases). From germline, CDR1 is GTSNPN and CDR2 SVGIG (reference sequence). The length of the CDR3 is 15 residues. The V end lost 3 bases, the J end lost 2 bases, and 15 bases lay between the germline ends. The CDR3 loop is CAWSRRGQLTDTQYF. In DNA form, the CDR3 reads TGTGCCTGGAGCCGCCGGGGACAACTCACAGATACGCAGTATTTT. The variable domain in full, completed from reference TRBV30 and TRBJ2-3, reads SQTIHQWPATLVQPVGSPLSLECTVEGTSNPNLYWYRQAAGRGLQLLFYSVGIGQISSEVPQNLSASRPQDRQFILSSKKLLLSDSGFYLCAWSRRGQLTDTQYFGPGTRLTVL.

A few counts support this clone. The rearrangement links TRBV7-9 to TRBJ1-6, with D possibly matching TRBD1 (5 bases). Germline lookup yields CDR1 SEHNR and CDR2 FQNEAQ (reference sequence). CDR3 size: 14 residues. The V end lost 6 bases, the J end lost 5 bases, and 11 bases lay between the germline ends. The CDR3 sequence is CASRVTGNNSPLHF. The CDR3 DNA is TGTGCCAGCAGAGTCACAGGAAATAATTCACCCCTCCACTTT.

This clone was detected only a few times. The CDR3 region has the DNA TGTGCCAGCAGCCCCCGAACAGGGGCCGGGGAGCTGTTTTTT. Protein sequence: CASSPRTGAGELFF. The chain uses TRBV7-2 and TRBJ2-2; 7 bases align to TRBD1. Germline lookup yields CDR1 SGHTA and CDR2 FQGNSA. Germline trimming cut 5 bases from V and 6 bases from J; bases unmatched to any gene: 6. There are 14 residues in the CDR3. The entire variable domain, with the rest obtained from reference TRBV7-2 and TRBJ2-2, is as follows: GAGVSQSPSNKVTEKGKDVELRCDPISGHTALYWYRQSLGQGLEFLIYFQGNSAPDKSGLPSDRFSAERTGGSVSTLTIQRTQQEDSAVYLCASSPRTGAGELFFGEGSRLTVL.

This clone was seen only a few times. CDR3 DNA: TGTGCCACCAGCCTCTCCGCCGGGACCTACGAGCAGTACTTC. As protein: CATSLSAGTYEQYF. The V and J genes are TRBV15 and TRBJ2-7; tentative D call: TRBD2 (5 bases). There are 14 residues in the CDR3. V was clipped by 5 bases and J by 2 bases, with 13 bases between them. Germline V gene data show CDR1 as LNHNV and CDR2 as YYDKDF (reference sequence).

This clone occurred a few times. CDR3 protein: CASSYDRGPYEQYF. The CDR3 coding sequence is TGTGCCAGCAGTTACGACAGAGGCCCCTACGAGCAGTACTTC. This chain connects TRBV27 to TRBJ2-7, with D possibly being TRBD1 (5 bases). Between the trimmed V and J ends, which lost 4 bases and 2 bases, there was a span of 12 bases. This CDR3 contains 14 residues. Germline V gives CDR1 MNHEY, CDR2 SMNVEV (reference sequence).

This clone was recorded a few times. This rearrangement joins TRBV5-8 to TRBJ2-7; D gene unclear. V was pared by 4 bases and J by 4 bases, with 3 bases between. Germline assignment: CDR1 SGHTS and CDR2 YDEGEE. The CDR3 covers 10 residues. CDR3: CASSRYEQYF. The CDR3 DNA reads as TGTGCCAGCAGCCGGTACGAGCAGTACTTC.

In its sample, this clone was seen a few times. The gene calls are TRBV7-9 and TRBJ2-1; 14 nucleotides line up with TRBD2. In germline, CDR1 is SEHNR, CDR2 FQNEAQ (reference sequence). The V gene end was trimmed by 8 bases and the J gene end by 0 bases; junction bases not matched to a gene: 6. CDR3 length equals 17 residues. The CDR3: CASGLAGGPSSYNEQFF. The CDR3 nucleotides read TGTGCCAGCGGACTAGCGGGGGGCCCCAGCTCCTACAATGAGCAGTTCTTC.

This chain joins TRBV10-3 and TRBJ1-4; no firm D call. Germline assignment: CDR1 ENHRY and CDR2 SYGVKD. The CDR3 contains 15 residues. V dropped 1 base and J dropped 0 bases, with 6 bases sitting between them. This CDR3 is CAISEFRATNEKLFF. The CDR3 coding sequence is TGTGCCATCAGTGAGTTTAGGGCAACTAATGAAAAACTGTTTTTT.

This clone turned up a few times. For the CDR3, the DNA is TGTGCCAGCTTTCCTAGAAGCTCCACCGGGGAGCTGTTTTTT. Its translation: CASFPRSSTGELFF. The chain carries TRBV2 and TRBJ2-2, with no clear D. There are 14 residues in the CDR3. V gave up 8 bases and J gave up 4 bases, with 14 bases separating them. Germline V gene lookup returns CDR1 SNHLY and CDR2 FYNNEI.

The V and J genes are TRBV20-1 and TRBJ2-1; D gene unclear. From germline, CDR1 is DFQATT and CDR2 SNEGSKA (reference sequence). The CDR3 is 11 amino acids. The ends were cut back, 8 bases at V and 7 bases at J, with 12 bases in the middle. The CDR3 DNA reads as TGCAGTTCAAGTGAAAAGAATGAGCAGTTCTTC. As protein: CSSSEKNEQFF.

There are a few counts of this clone. This chain connects TRBV27 to TRBJ2-7; D ambiguous. V dropped 5 bases and J dropped 6 bases, with 17 bases sitting between them. Per germline, CDR1 MNHEY and CDR2 SMNVEV (reference sequence). The CDR3 loop spans 14 amino acids. The CDR3 reads CASSQYRPVGEQYF. In nucleotides, the CDR3 is TGTGCCAGCAGTCAGTATCGACCGGTAGGCGAGCAGTACTTC.

This clone was counted a few times. Other nucleotide sequences in the sample specify the same CDR3. The chain carries TRBV6-1 and TRBJ2-5, with no clear D. Germline V lookup: CDR1 MNHNS, CDR2 SASEGT. The CDR3 sequence is 14 residues long. The V end lost 1 base, the J end lost 2 bases, and 8 bases lay between the germline ends. In DNA, the CDR3 is TGTGCCAGCAGTGAAGGGTCCAGTCAAGAGACCCAGTACTTC. Its translation is CASSEGSSQETQYF.

V usage is TRBV28 and J usage is TRBJ1-4; D remains ambiguous. Germline V gives CDR1 MDHEN, CDR2 SYDVKM. The V gene lost 5 bases and the J gene lost 0 bases, with 4 bases spanning the gap. The CDR3 covers 13 residues. DNA of the CDR3: TGTGCCAGCAGTCCCGCAACTAATGAAAAACTGTTTTTT. This gives the protein CASSPATNEKLFF. The full variable domain, completed using reference TRBV28 and TRBJ1-4, is DVKVTQSSRYLVKRTGEKVFLECVQDMDHENMFWYRQDPGLGLRLIYFSYDVKMKEKGDIPEGYSVSREKKERFSLILESASTNQTSMYLCASSPATNEKLFFGSGTQLSVL.